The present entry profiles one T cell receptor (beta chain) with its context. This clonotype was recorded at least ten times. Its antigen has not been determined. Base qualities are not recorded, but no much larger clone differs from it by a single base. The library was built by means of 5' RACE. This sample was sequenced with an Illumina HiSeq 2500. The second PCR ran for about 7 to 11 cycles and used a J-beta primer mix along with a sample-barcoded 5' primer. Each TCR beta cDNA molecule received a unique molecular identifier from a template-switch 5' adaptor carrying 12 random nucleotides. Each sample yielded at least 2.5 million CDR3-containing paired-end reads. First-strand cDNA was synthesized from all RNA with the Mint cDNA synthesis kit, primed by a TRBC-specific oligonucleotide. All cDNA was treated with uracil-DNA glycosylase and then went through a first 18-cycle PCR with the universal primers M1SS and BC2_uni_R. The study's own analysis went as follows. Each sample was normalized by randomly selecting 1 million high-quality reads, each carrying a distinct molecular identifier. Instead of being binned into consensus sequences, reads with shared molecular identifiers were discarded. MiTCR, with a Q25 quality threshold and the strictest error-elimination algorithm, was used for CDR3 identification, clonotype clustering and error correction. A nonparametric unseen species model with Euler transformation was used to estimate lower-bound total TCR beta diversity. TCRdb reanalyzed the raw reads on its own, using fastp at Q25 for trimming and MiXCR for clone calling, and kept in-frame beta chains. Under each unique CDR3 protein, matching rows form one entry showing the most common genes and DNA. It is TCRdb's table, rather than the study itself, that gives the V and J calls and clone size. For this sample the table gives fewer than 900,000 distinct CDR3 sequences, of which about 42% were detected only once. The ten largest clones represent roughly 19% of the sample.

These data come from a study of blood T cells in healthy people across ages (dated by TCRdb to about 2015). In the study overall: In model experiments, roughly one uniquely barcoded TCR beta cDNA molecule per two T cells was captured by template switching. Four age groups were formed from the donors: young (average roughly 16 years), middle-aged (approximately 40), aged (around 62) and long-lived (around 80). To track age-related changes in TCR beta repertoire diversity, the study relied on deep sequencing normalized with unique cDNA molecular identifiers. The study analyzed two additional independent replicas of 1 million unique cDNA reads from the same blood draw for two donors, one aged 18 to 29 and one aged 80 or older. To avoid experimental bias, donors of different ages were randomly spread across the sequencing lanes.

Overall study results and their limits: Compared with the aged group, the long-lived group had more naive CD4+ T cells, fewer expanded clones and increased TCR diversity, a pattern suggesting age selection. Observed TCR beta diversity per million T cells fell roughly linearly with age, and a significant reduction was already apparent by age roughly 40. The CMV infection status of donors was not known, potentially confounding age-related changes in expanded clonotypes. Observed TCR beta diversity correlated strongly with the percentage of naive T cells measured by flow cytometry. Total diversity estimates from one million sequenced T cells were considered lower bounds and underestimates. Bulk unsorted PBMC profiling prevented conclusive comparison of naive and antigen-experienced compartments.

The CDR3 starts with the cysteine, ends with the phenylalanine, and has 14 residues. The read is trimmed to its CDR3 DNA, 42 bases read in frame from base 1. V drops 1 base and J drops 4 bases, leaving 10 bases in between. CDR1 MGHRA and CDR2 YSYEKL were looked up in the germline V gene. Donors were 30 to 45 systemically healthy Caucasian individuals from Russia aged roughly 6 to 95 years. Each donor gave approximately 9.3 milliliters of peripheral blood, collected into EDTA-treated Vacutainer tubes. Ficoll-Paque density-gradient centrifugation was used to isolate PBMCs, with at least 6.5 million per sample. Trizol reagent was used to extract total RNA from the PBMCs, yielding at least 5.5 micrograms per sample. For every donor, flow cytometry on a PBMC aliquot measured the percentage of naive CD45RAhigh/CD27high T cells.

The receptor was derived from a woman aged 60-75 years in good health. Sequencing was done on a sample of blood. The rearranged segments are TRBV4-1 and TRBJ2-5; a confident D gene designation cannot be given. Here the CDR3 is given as CASSQGASPETQYF. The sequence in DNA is TGCGCCAGCAGCCAAGGGGCCTCCCCAGAGACCCAGTACTTC.